The 10 T cell receptor beta chains reported below all come from one sample, sequenced in a study of CD8 T cells in ankylosing spondylitis. Study-wide points: Typical of ankylosing spondylitis blood, it appeared, was a TCR beta motif of fewer than ten highly homologous variants.

Each CDR3 protein gets one entry after TCRdb re-called the 5' RACE reads with MiXCR. This table holds around 890,000 distinct CDR3 sequences, 10% to 15% found once. Antigens for these TCRs are unknown. Material for sequencing was blood, either unsorted or a sorted T cell fraction (not recorded which). These receptor sequences come from a male donor with ankylosing spondylitis.

This clonotype showed up just a few times. This chain uses TRBV5-4 with TRBJ2-3, with a tentative D call TRBD2 (5 bases). The CDR3 loop spans 13 amino acids. Germline V lookup: CDR1 SGHNT, CDR2 YYREEE (reference sequence). The V end was cut by 3 bases, the J end by 4 bases, with 9 bases between. As DNA, the CDR3 is TGTGCCAGCAGCTCCCGTAGCGCAGATACGCAGTATTTT. It encodes CASSSRSADTQYF.

Ten or more counts support this clonotype. The rearrangement uses TRBV7-8 and TRBJ2-2; tentatively, D is TRBD1 (5 bases). The ends were cut back, 5 bases at V and 3 bases at J, with 10 bases in the middle. The germline CDR1 and CDR2 sequences are SGHVS and FQNEAQ. The CDR3 consists of 14 residues. The CDR3 DNA is TGTGCCAGCAGCGAGACAGTTTACACCGGGGAGCTGTTTTTT. It yields the protein CASSETVYTGELFF.

This clonotype was seen only a few times. The chain links TRBV7-9 to TRBJ2-1; no clear D gene. Germline-derived CDR1 and CDR2 are SEHNR and FQNEAQ (reference sequence). Trimming cost V 3 bases and J 3 bases, with 9 bases left between them. The CDR3 contains 14 residues. CDR3 nucleotides: TGTGCCAGCAGCTTTAAGGGATTCTACAATGAGCAGTTCTTC. It specifies CASSFKGFYNEQFF.

The chain couples TRBV6-2 or TRBV6-3 to TRBJ2-2, with D possibly being TRBD2 (5 bases). V was trimmed by 4 bases and J by 6 bases, leaving 18 bases between them. Germline loops: CDR1 MNHEY, CDR2 SVGEGT. The CDR3 runs to 16 residues. The DNA of the CDR3 is TGTGCCAGCAGTTCCAGGAGGTTTCCCGGGGCCGGGGAGCTGTTTTTT. Translating gives CASSSRRFPGAGELFF.

This clonotype was counted a few times. The chain employs TRBV5-6 and TRBJ2-3, with TRBD2 identical over 10 bases. V gave up 2 bases and J gave up 5 bases; unmatched junction bases: 8. This CDR3 region has 16 residues. The V gene's germline CDR1 is SGHDT and CDR2 YYEEEE. The CDR3 here is CASSFLAGEVRDTQYF. The CDR3 DNA reads TGTGCCAGCAGCTTTCTAGCGGGAGAGGTTAGAGATACGCAGTATTTT.

The chain joins TRBV5-1 to TRBJ2-1, with 10 positions matching TRBD2. The germline CDR1 and CDR2 sequences are SGHRS and YFSETQ. V dropped 2 bases and J dropped 8; count of bases not matched to a gene: 7. The CDR3 extends over 15 amino acids. CDR3 protein: CASSLRSGGLYEQFF. The CDR3 bases are TGCGCCAGCAGCTTACGTAGCGGGGGGCTCTATGAGCAGTTCTTC. Filled out from reference TRBV5-1 and TRBJ2-1, the complete variable domain reads KAGVTQTPRYLIKTRGQQVTLSCSPISGHRSVSWYQQTPGQGLQFLFEYFSETQRNKGNFPGRFSGRQFSNSRSEMNVSTLELGDSALYLCASSLRSGGLYEQFFGPGTRLTVL.

This clonotype was seen ten or more times. The genes are TRBV29-1 and TRBJ2-1, with TRBD2 matching 13 bases. The CDR3 totals 14 residues. The germline V gene encodes CDR1 SQVTM and CDR2 ANQGSEA. With V trimmed by 6 bases and J by 9 bases, 8 bases remained unmatched. CDR3 loop: CSVATSGGFFEQFF. The CDR3 region has the DNA TGCAGCGTGGCGACTAGCGGGGGGTTTTTTGAGCAGTTCTTC.

Only a few counts were recorded for this clonotype. The chain combines TRBV20-1 with TRBJ1-1, with D tentatively TRBD1 (5 bases). The CDR3 length is 14 residues. V lost 4 bases to trimming and J lost 4 bases, with 16 bases between them. Looked up from germline, CDR1 is DFQATT and CDR2 is SNEGSKA (reference sequence). CDR3 sequence: CSANAMRGGTEAFF. DNA for the CDR3: TGCAGTGCTAACGCCATGAGGGGCGGCACTGAAGCTTTCTTT.

This clonotype was seen ten or more times. The rearrangement joins TRBV29-1 to TRBJ1-5, with D possibly matching TRBD1 (5 bases). Germline CDR1 and CDR2: SQVTM and ANQGSEA. The CDR3 totals 13 residues. Trimming pared 3 bases from V and 6 bases from J, leaving 12 bases between. Here the CDR3 reads CSVEVVRGQPQHF. The CDR3 bases are TGCAGCGTTGAGGTGGTAAGGGGTCAGCCCCAGCATTTT. The complete variable domain, with remaining parts taken from reference TRBV29-1 and TRBJ1-5, reads SAVISQKPSRDICQRGTSLTIQCQVDSQVTMMFWYRQQPGQSLTLIATANQGSEATYESGFVIDKFPISRPNLTFSTLTVSNMSPEDSSIYLCSVEVVRGQPQHFGDGTRLSIL.

This clonotype turned up a few times. One end of the junction varies from germline; a read error may be responsible. This sequence joins TRBV7-7 and TRBJ2-1, with D tentatively TRBD1 or TRBD2 (5 bases each). From germline, CDR1 is SSHAT and CDR2 FNYEAQ (reference sequence). The CDR3 covers 13 residues. CDR3 DNA: TGTGCTAGCAGCCCCGGGGCCTGGGGTGAGCAGTTCTTC. It encodes CASSPGAWGEQFF.